This T cell receptor beta chain was observed in a study of regulatory T cells in long-lasting Graves disease. About the study: Treatment with antithyroid drugs for over 5 years, together with positive TSH receptor antibodies, meant persistent Graves' disease.

Time point defined: persistent/refractory GD, antithyroid drugs over 5 years with positive TRAb. TCR sequences were obtained from RNA taken from PBMCs. Doctors identified Graves' disease using the American Thyroid Association guidelines. iRepertoire HTBI primers and Arm-PCR of CDR3 regions built TCR beta libraries. TCRdb re-analysed the multiplex PCR reads in MiXCR, keeping a single row per CDR3 protein. The sample consists of about 660,000 distinct CDR3 sequences, 25% to 30% of them appearing once. V lost 5 bases to trimming and J lost 3 bases; unmatched junction nucleotides: 8. The CDR3 sequence is 15 residues long. Germline V lookup: CDR1 SGHTA, CDR2 FQGNSA.

The chain carries TRBV7-2 and TRBJ2-5; 8 bases match TRBD2. The source is a female donor with Graves disease. The material was peripheral blood mononuclear cells (PBMCs), obtained when the disease was refractory, from a patient treated with antithyroid drugs. The CDR3, as DNA: TGTGCCAGCAGCCCAGGCTCGCGGGGGGAAGAGACCCAGTACTTC. It yields the protein CASSPGSRGEETQYF. The whole variable domain, filled in from reference TRBV7-2 and TRBJ2-5, reads GAGVSQSPSNKVTEKGKDVELRCDPISGHTALYWYRQSLGQGLEFLIYFQGNSAPDKSGLPSDRFSAERTGGSVSTLTIQRTQQEDSAVYLCASSPGSRGEETQYFGPGTRLLVL.